The T cell receptor (beta chain) under discussion was sequenced for a study of a mutant IDH1 vaccine in newly diagnosed glioma. Study-level points and caveats: It was about 94% of patients that developed vaccine-induced immune responses.

Sample time point: week 11, during vaccination. With topical imiquimod, each dose of the vaccine consisted of 300 ug of mutant IDH1 20-mer peptide. Germline loops: CDR1 SGDLS, CDR2 YYNGEE. This CDR3 spans 15 amino acids. The V gene lost 4 bases and the J gene lost 7 bases, with 19 bases spanning the gap. Turning to this clone: The antigen remains undetermined.

The table came from immunoSEQ multiplex PCR; TCRdb's copy has only in-frame clones and leaves some out. This table has tens of thousands of clones, roughly 78% appearing once. Specimen: PBMCs, collected from a glioma patient whose treatment included an IDH1 peptide vaccine. The chain has TRBV9 and TRBJ2-3; D is tentatively TRBD1 or TRBD2 (7 bases each). The sequence was collected from a man aged 25-40 years with glioma. CDR3 in amino acids: CASSPGGDQTHTQYF. As DNA, the CDR3 is TGTGCCAGCAGCCCAGGGGGGGACCAGACTCATACGCAGTATTTT. Drawing the rest from reference TRBV9 and TRBJ2-3, the complete variable domain is DSGVTQTPKHLITATGQRVTLRCSPRSGDLSVYWYQQSLDQGLQFLIQYYNGEERAKGNILERFSAQQFPDLHSELNLSSLELGDSALYFCASSPGGDQTHTQYFGPGTRLTVL.